This TCR beta chain was sequenced in a study of blood T cell repertoires in COVID-19. As for the study in general: From the United States, Italy and Spain came samples of acute and convalescent COVID-19.

Concerning this clone itself: Other nucleotide sequences in the sample specify the same CDR3.

Before being deemed recovered, Cohort 3 donors had two negative PCRs, clearance, or symptom resolution. Germline-derived CDR1 and CDR2 are MDHEN and SYDVKM. Trimming took off 3 bases at V and 0 bases at J, with 8 bases between the two ends. This CDR3 has 14 amino acids. The protocol was immunoSEQ multiplex PCR, while the TCRdb copy is restricted to in-frame clones and leaves out a portion. The sample has about 330,000 clones; under 95% are singletons. The source of this sequence is a woman aged 30 to 39 who had recovered from COVID-19. This chain links TRBV28 with TRBJ1-1; TRBD1 is a possible D gene (5 bases). Sequenced input: PBMCs or T cells enriched from blood (not recorded which). The CDR3 bases are TGTGCCAGCAGTTTGGGGCAGATGAACACTGAAGCTTTCTTT. The encoded protein is CASSLGQMNTEAFF.